The source of this T cell receptor beta chain is a study of blood T cell repertoires in COVID-19. As for the study in general: There were acute and convalescent COVID-19 samples, and they came from the United States, Italy and Spain.

This CDR3 is 17 amino acids long. From germline, CDR1 is LNHDA and CDR2 SQIVND (reference sequence). Between the trimmed V and J ends, which lost 0 bases and 5 bases, there was a span of 19 bases. This study enrolled people aged 18 to 89 from about two dozen US geographic areas. Each participant's cohort was designated according to participant-reported clinical history. This clone was found a few times. This table comes from immunoSEQ multiplex PCR, and its TCRdb copy is limited to in-frame clones, with some not included. The data hold about 140,000 clones, with 84% observed a single time. This chain uses TRBV19 with TRBJ1-1; a possible D gene is TRBD1 (6 bases). The source is a man aged 35 to 55 with acute COVID-19. Sample: PBMCs or T cells enriched from blood (not recorded which). The CDR3 coding sequence is TGTGCCAGTAGTATAGAGGGGGCGCTTTATCTTGGAACTGAAGCTTTCTTT. Its translation is CASSIEGALYLGTEAFF.